The rows below give T cell receptor beta chains drawn from one sample of a study of T-cell reconstitution after alpha-beta-depleted transplantation in children. From the PCR reads, TCRdb called clonotypes with MiXCR, one entry per CDR3 protein. This table holds hundreds of thousands of distinct CDR3 sequences, about 26% found once. Sequenced material: PBMCs, taken before TCRalphabeta/CD19-depleted stem cell transplant. The source is a girl aged 2 to 10 with Fanconi anemia, due to receive a stem cell transplant. CDR3s include the opening cysteine and the closing phenylalanine or tryptophan. The D gene is left open where the match is weak. Not all rows give a size; the values are once, few, many and, for expanded clones, a class.

clone_size j_call d_call v_call cdr3_aa cdr3_nt
many TRBJ2-7 TRBD1 TRBV5-1 CASRTPGTGDYEQYF TGCGCCAGCAGGACGCCAGGAACAGGGGACTACGAGCAGTACTTC
many TRBJ2-1 . TRBV12-3/TRBV12-4 CATHVGNSVNEQFF TGTGCCACCCATGTGGGAAATAGCGTCAATGAGCAGTTCTTC
. TRBJ1-2 . TRBV29-1 CSVGEGRGYTF TGCAGCGTTGGCGAGGGGAGAGGCTACACCTTC
many TRBJ2-7 TRBD1 TRBV29-1 CSVETGTGNYEQYF TGCAGCGTCGAAACCGGGACAGGGAACTACGAGCAGTACTTC
few TRBJ2-7 TRBD1 TRBV20-1 CSARASADRGYEQYF TGCAGTGCTAGAGCCTCCGCGGACAGGGGTTACGAGCAGTACTTC
many TRBJ2-7 . TRBV27 CASSGIGRGDEQYF TGTGCCAGCAGTGGTATTGGTAGAGGGGACGAGCAGTACTTC
few TRBJ2-3 . TRBV29-1 CSVTWDTSTDTQYF TGCAGCGTGACGTGGGACACGAGCACAGATACGCAGTATTTT
. TRBJ2-3 . TRBV5-4 CASSLLDSLEKDTQYF TGTGCCAGCAGCTTACTGGACAGCCTCGAGAAAGATACGCAGTATTTT
. TRBJ1-1 TRBD1 TRBV28 CASSARDRGLNAEAFF TGTGCCAGCAGTGCCCGGGACAGGGGTCTGAACGCTGAAGCTTTCTTT
few TRBJ2-7 . TRBV20-1 CSARDLKGTIYEQYF TGCAGTGCTAGAGATCTTAAGGGGACGATCTACGAGCAGTACTTC
many TRBJ2-5 TRBD2 TRBV20-1 CSASPSGGAGYQETQYF TGCAGTGCCAGTCCTAGCGGGGGGGCGGGGTACCAAGAGACCCAGTACTTC
few TRBJ2-5 TRBD2 TRBV29-1 CSVSGGSETQYF TGCAGCGTTAGCGGGGGTTCTGAGACCCAGTACTTC
. TRBJ2-2 TRBD1 TRBV6-5 CASSYSLGGPLSGELFF TGTGCCAGCAGTTACTCTTTAGGGGGCCCCCTGTCCGGGGAGCTGTTTTTT
many TRBJ2-1 . TRBV29-1 CSVDPTSSYNEQFF TGCAGCGTTGACCCCACGAGCTCCTACAATGAGCAGTTCTTC
few TRBJ2-5 . TRBV12-3/TRBV12-4 CASSTSHRVQETQYF TGTGCCAGCAGCACCTCCCACAGGGTCCAAGAGACCCAGTACTTC
many TRBJ2-5 TRBD2 TRBV12-3/TRBV12-4 CASILSGGRETQYF TGTGCCAGCATCCTTAGCGGGGGGCGGGAGACCCAGTACTTC